The clone carrying this TCR beta chain has a handful of counts. As every portion of the isolated RNA was reverse transcribed, the sequencing read expressed TCRB transcripts. Generated by immunoSEQ multiplex PCR, the TCRdb table keeps only in-frame clones and is missing some. Of 810,000 or so clones listed, under 20% are singletons. The data are from a study of beta chain features in type 1 diabetes. Germline V gene data show CDR1 as SEHNR and CDR2 as FQNEAQ (reference sequence). The CDR3 spans 11 residues. Trimming cost V 7 bases and J 5 bases, with 7 bases left between them. Sequenced sample: naive CD4+ T cells from blood. This TCR derives from a woman under 30 in good health. V is TRBV7-9 and J is TRBJ2-3; D uncertain. The CDR3 DNA is TGTGCCAGCACGACTGGAGATACGCAGTATTTT. Residues: CASTTGDTQYF.